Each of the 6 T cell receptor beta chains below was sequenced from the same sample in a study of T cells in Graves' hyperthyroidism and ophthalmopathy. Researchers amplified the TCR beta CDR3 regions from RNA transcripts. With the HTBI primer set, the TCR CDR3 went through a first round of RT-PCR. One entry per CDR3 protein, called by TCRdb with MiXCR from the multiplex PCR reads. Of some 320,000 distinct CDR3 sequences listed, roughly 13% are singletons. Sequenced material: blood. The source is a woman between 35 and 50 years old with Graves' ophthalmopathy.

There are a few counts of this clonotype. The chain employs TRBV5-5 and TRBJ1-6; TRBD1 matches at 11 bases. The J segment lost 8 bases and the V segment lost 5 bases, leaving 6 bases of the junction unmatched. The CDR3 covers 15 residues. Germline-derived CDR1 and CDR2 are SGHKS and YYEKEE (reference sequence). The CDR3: CASRPSGQGDSPLHF. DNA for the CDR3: TGTGCCAGCAGGCCCTCGGGACAGGGGGATTCACCCCTCCACTTT.

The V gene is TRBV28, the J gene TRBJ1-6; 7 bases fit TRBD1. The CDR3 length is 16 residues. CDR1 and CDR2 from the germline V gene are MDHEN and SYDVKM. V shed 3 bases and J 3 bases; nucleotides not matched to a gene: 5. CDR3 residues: CASSFGDRSYNSPLHF. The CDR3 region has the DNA TGTGCCAGCAGTTTCGGGGACAGAAGCTATAATTCACCCCTCCACTTT. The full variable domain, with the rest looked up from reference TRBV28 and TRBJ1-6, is DVKVTQSSRYLVKRTGEKVFLECVQDMDHENMFWYRQDPGLGLRLIYFSYDVKMKEKGDIPEGYSVSREKKERFSLILESASTNQTSMYLCASSFGDRSYNSPLHFGNGTRLTVT.

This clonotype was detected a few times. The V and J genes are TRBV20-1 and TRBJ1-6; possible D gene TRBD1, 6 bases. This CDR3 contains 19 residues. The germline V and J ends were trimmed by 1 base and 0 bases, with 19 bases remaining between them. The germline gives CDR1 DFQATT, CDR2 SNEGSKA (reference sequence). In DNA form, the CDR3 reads TGCAGTGCTAGAGCCCCGGGATGGTCGGACAGCTCCTATAATTCACCCCTCCACTTT. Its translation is CSARAPGWSDSSYNSPLHF.

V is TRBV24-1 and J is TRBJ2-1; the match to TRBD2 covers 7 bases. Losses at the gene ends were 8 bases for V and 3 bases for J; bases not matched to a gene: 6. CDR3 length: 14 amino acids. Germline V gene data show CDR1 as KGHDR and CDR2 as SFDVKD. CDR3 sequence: CATKGAGNYNEQFF. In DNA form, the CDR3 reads TGTGCCACCAAAGGAGCGGGAAACTACAATGAGCAGTTCTTC.

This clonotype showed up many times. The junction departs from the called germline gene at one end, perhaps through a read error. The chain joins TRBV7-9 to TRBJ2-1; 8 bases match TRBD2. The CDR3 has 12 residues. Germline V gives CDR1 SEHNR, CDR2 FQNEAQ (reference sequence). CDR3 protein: CASSLASGSEFF. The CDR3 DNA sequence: TGTGCCAGCAGCCTAGCAAGCGGGAGCGAGTTCTTC.

CDR3 coding DNA: TGTGCCAGCAGCTCCGGATTTCTTTTCGGGAGGACGAACACCGGGGAGCTGTTTTTT. It is translated as CASSSGFLFGRTNTGELFF. The genes are TRBV11-2 and TRBJ2-2, with 7 bases lining up with TRBD2. Trimming took 4 bases from V and 0 from J; bases not matched to a gene: 14. There are 19 residues in the CDR3. Germline V CDR1 and CDR2: SGHAT, FQNNGV.